The 10 T cell receptor beta chains reported below all come from one sample, sequenced in a study of long-term antiretroviral therapy in people with HIV. A v3.0 immunoSEQ assay was performed at survey level. The table came from immunoSEQ multiplex PCR; TCRdb's copy has only in-frame clones and leaves some out. Here the sample spans 40,000 or so clones, 75% to 85% being singletons. The sequencing here drew on unsorted PBMCs, taken 0.3 years after starting antiretroviral therapy. These receptors all stem from a man younger than 35 with HIV.

The rearrangement joins TRBV7-2 to TRBJ2-7; the match to TRBD1 covers 8 bases. V was clipped by 5 bases and J by 3 bases; unmatched bases: 15. This CDR3 contains 17 residues. Germline loops: CDR1 SGHTA, CDR2 FQGNSA. CDR3 sequence: CASSRPLSGQEFYEQYF. CDR3 DNA: TGTGCCAGCAGCAGGCCCTTATCGGGACAGGAATTCTACGAGCAGTACTTC.

The chain recombines TRBV2 with TRBJ1-4; 7 positions match TRBD1. The CDR3 consists of 11 residues. V was pared by 6 bases and J by 8 bases, with 0 bases of the junction left unmatched. Germline V gene data show CDR1 as SNHLY and CDR2 as FYNNEI. The CDR3 protein is CASSRGEKLFF. The CDR3 region has the DNA TGTGCCAGCAGCAGGGGGGAAAAACTGTTTTTT.

V usage is TRBV2 and J usage is TRBJ1-1, with TRBD1 identical over 12 bases. Germline values: CDR1 SNHLY, CDR2 FYNNEI. The junction had 8 bases not matched to a gene; V was cut back by 8 bases and J by 4 bases. This CDR3 contains 15 residues. The CDR3, as DNA: TGTGCCAGCTCAGGGGACAGGGGGCCGTTCACTGAAGCTTTCTTT. It codes for CASSGDRGPFTEAFF.

The chain is built from TRBV28 and TRBJ1-2; TRBD1 is a possible D gene (6 bases). This CDR3 comprises 14 residues. The germline V gene has CDR1 MDHEN and CDR2 SYDVKM. V dropped 7 bases and J dropped 3 bases, with 15 bases sitting between them. The CDR3 sequence: CASTRTGAYYGYTF. For the CDR3, the DNA is TGTGCCAGCACCAGGACGGGGGCTTACTATGGCTACACCTTC.

The gene calls are TRBV5-6 and TRBJ2-5, with TRBD2 as a possible D gene (6 bases). The ends were cut back, 5 bases at V and 11 bases at J, with 22 bases in the middle. The CDR3 is made up of 14 amino acids. Germline CDR1 and CDR2: SGHDT and YYEEEE. The CDR3 loop reads CASRWARTWGEQYF. The CDR3, as DNA: TGTGCCAGCAGGTGGGCCCGGACTTGGGGGGAGCAGTACTTC.

This clone is labeled hyperexpanded (1% or more). Other DNA sequences within the sample encode an identical CDR3. The chain joins TRBV15 to TRBJ2-5; perhaps D is TRBD1 or TRBD2 (5 bases each). Deletions cut 2 bases from V and 5 bases from J, with 9 bases between. The CDR3 runs to 13 residues. The V gene's germline CDR1 is LNHNV and CDR2 YYDKDF (reference sequence). The CDR3 DNA sequence: TGTGCCACCAGCAGATATGGGGGTGAGACCCAGTACTTC. Its translation: CATSRYGGETQYF.

This clone was detected a few times. The chain carries TRBV27 and TRBJ2-7, with D perhaps TRBD2 (6 bases). The CDR3 consists of 16 residues. With 0 bases removed from V and 1 base from J, the gap between germline ends came to 13 bases. Germline CDR1 MNHEY, CDR2 SMNVEV (reference sequence). CDR3 protein: CASSLSGGRGSYEQYF. The CDR3 nucleotides are TGTGCCAGCAGTTTATCGGGGGGACGAGGGTCCTACGAGCAGTACTTC.

The chain recombines TRBV10-3 with TRBJ1-1; 7 bases are a match to TRBD1. V shed 7 bases and J 6 bases; nucleotides not matched to a gene: 8. Germline V gene lookup returns CDR1 ENHRY and CDR2 SYGVKD. This CDR3 comprises 13 residues. In DNA form, the CDR3 reads TGTGCCATCACCGACTACAGGGGCGCTGAAGCTTTCTTT. This encodes CAITDYRGAEAFF.

This clone came up a few times. The chain uses TRBV28 and TRBJ2-7; no clear D gene. The germline V gene encodes CDR1 MDHEN and CDR2 SYDVKM. The CDR3 contains 10 residues. V was trimmed by 6 bases and J by 4 bases, leaving 4 bases between them. As DNA, the CDR3 is TGTGCCAGCAGGAAGTACGAGCAGTACTTC. This gives the protein CASRKYEQYF.

This clone was observed a few times. The genes are TRBV5-1 and TRBJ1-6; no reliable D call. Trimming cost V 0 bases and J 7 bases, with 11 bases left between them. The CDR3 totals 15 residues. Germline CDR1 and CDR2: SGHRS and YFSETQ. In DNA, the CDR3 is TGCGCCAGCAGCTTGGCGGTAGAGGGAAATTCACCCCTCCACTTT. Encoded protein: CASSLAVEGNSPLHF. Together with reference TRBV5-1 and TRBJ1-6, the CDR3 gives the full variable domain: KAGVTQTPRYLIKTRGQQVTLSCSPISGHRSVSWYQQTPGQGLQFLFEYFSETQRNKGNFPGRFSGRQFSNSRSEMNVSTLELGDSALYLCASSLAVEGNSPLHFGNGTRLTVT.